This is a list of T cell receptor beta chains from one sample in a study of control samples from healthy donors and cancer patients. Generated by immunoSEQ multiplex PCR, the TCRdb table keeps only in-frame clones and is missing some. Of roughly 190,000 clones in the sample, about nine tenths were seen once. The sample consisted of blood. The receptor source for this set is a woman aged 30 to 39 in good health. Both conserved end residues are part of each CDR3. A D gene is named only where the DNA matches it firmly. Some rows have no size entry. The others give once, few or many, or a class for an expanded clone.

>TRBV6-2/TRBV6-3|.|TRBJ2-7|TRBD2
CASSYAGTIPYEQYF
TGTGCCAGCAGTTACGCCGGGACTATCCCCTACGAGCAGTACTTC
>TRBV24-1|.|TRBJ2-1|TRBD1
CATSDRTGGDYNEQFF
TGTGCCACCAGTGACCGGACAGGGGGCGACTACAATGAGCAGTTCTTC
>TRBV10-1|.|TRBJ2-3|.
CASTPGTNTDTQYF
TGCGCCAGCACCCCGGGAACGAACACAGATACGCAGTATTTT
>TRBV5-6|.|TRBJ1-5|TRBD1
CASSLPHQGASNQPQHF
TGTGCCAGCAGCTTGCCCCACCAGGGGGCGAGCAATCAGCCCCAGCATTTT
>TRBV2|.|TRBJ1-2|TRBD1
CASSRDRGGGYTF
TGTGCCAGCAGTCGGGACAGGGGGGGCGGCTACACCTTC
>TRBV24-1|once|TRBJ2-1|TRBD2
CATSDPGLAEQFF
TGTGCCACCAGTGATCCGGGACTAGCGGAGCAGTTCTTC
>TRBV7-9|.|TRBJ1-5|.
CASSLAGGNQPQHF
TGTGCCAGCAGCTTAGCAGGGGGCAATCAGCCCCAGCATTTT
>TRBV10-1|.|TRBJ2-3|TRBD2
CASSPGLAGGTDTQYF
TGCGCCAGCAGCCCTGGACTAGCGGGGGGCACAGATACGCAGTATTTT
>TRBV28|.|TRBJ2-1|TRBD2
CASSPTSGPYNEQFF
TGTGCCAGCAGTCCCACTAGCGGGCCCTACAATGAGCAGTTCTTC
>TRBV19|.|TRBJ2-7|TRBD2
CASSMGGRASGYEQYF
TGTGCCAGTAGTATGGGCGGGAGGGCCTCCGGCTACGAGCAGTACTTC
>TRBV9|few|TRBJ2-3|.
CASSGGTSTDTQYF
TGTGCCAGCAGCGGGGGGACTAGCACAGATACGCAGTATTTT
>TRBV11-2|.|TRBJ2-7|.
CASRPGTGTYEQYF
TGTGCCAGCAGGCCCGGGACTGGAACCTACGAGCAGTACTTC
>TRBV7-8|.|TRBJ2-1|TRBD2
CASSLGLDYNEQFF
TGTGCCAGCAGCTTGGGACTAGATTACAATGAGCAGTTCTTC
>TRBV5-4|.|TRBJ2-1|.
CASSLPGVSLNEQFF
TGTGCCAGCAGCTTGCCGGGGGTGAGCCTCAATGAGCAGTTCTTC
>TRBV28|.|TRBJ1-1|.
CASSSSDRGLEAFF
.
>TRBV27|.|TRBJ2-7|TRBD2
CASSLRLAGAYEQYF
TGTGCCAGCAGTTTAAGGCTAGCGGGAGCCTACGAGCAGTACTTC
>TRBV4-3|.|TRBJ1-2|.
CASSQDGSDYGYTF
TGCGCCAGCAGCCAAGATGGGTCGGACTATGGCTACACCTTC
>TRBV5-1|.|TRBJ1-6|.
CASSLSTGNNSPLHF
TGCGCCAGCAGCTTGAGTACAGGGAATAATTCACCCCTCCACTTT
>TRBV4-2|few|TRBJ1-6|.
CASSQDEGHYNSPLHF
TGTGCCAGCAGCCAAGATGAGGGACACTATAATTCACCCCTCCACTTT
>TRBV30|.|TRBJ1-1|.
CAWSETTEAFF
TGTGCCTGGAGTGAGACTACTGAAGCTTTCTTT
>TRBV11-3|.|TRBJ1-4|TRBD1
CASSLRARQGGEKLFF
TGTGCCAGCAGCTTAAGGGCTCGACAGGGCGGTGAAAAACTGTTTTTT
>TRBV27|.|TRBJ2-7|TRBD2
CASSPLAGASYEQYF
TGTGCCAGCAGTCCACTAGCGGGAGCCTCCTACGAGCAGTACTTC
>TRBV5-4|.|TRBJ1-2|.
CASSLVGGALSYGYTF
TGTGCCAGCAGCTTGGTCGGAGGGGCCCTATCCTATGGCTACACCTTC
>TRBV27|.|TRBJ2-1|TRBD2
CASSLRTSMDEQFF
TGTGCCAGCAGTTTACGGACTAGCATGGATGAGCAGTTCTTC
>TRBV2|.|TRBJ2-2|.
CASSDPSGPNTGELFF
TGTGCCAGCAGTGATCCGAGCGGGCCGAACACCGGGGAGCTGTTTTTT
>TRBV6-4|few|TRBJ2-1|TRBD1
CASSDSTGGYNEQFF
TGTGCCAGCAGTGACTCGACAGGGGGCTACAATGAGCAGTTCTTC
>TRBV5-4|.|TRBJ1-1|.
CASKQGMTEAFF
TGTGCCAGCAAACAGGGAATGACTGAAGCTTTCTTT
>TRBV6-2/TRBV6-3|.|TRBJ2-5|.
CASSYYGDQETQYF
TGTGCCAGCAGTTACTATGGCGACCAAGAGACCCAGTACTTC
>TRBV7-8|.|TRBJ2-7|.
CASSLASGHYEQYF
TGTGCCAGCAGCTTAGCAAGCGGGCACTACGAGCAGTACTTC
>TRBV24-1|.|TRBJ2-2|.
CATSVDTGELFF
TGTGCCACCAGTGTCGACACCGGGGAGCTGTTTTTT
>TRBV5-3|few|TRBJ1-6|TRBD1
CARSPTGGNNSPLHF
TGTGCCAGAAGCCCGACAGGGGGGAATAATTCACCCCTCCACTTT
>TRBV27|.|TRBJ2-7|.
CASPRTGTYEQYF
TGTGCCAGCCCGAGAACAGGGACCTACGAGCAGTACTTC
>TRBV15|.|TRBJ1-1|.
CATSRDRVRNTEAFF
TGTGCCACCAGCAGAGACAGGGTGAGGAACACTGAAGCTTTCTTT
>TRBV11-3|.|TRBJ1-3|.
CASSLGGSGNTIYF
TGTGCCAGTAGCTTAGGGGGCTCTGGAAACACCATATATTTT
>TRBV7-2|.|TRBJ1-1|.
CASSLAGTAMNTEAFF
TGTGCCAGCAGCTTAGCCGGGACCGCAATGAACACTGAAGCTTTCTTT
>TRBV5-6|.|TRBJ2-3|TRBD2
CASSTTSTASTDTQYF
TGTGCCAGCAGTACGACTAGCACCGCTAGCACAGATACGCAGTATTTT
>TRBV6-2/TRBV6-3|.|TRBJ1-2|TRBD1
CASSYPGGYGYTF
TGTGCCAGCAGTTACCCAGGGGGCTATGGCTACACCTTC
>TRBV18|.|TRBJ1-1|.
CASSSGRNTEAFF
TGTGCCAGCTCATCAGGACGGAACACTGAAGCTTTCTTT
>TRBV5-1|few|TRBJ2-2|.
CASSPQGGNTGELFF
TGCGCCAGCAGCCCCCAGGGAGGGAACACCGGGGAGCTGTTTTTT
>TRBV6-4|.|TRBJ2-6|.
CASSIDGSGANVLTF
TGTGCCAGCAGCATAGACGGCTCTGGGGCCAACGTCCTGACTTTC
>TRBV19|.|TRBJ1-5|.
CASTVMGNQPQHF
TGTGCCAGTACCGTCATGGGCAATCAGCCCCAGCATTTT